One and the same sample provided the 31 T cell receptor beta chains below, sequenced in a study of control samples from healthy donors and cancer patients. TCRdb's copy holds only in-frame clones and misses some; the assay was immunoSEQ multiplex PCR. The data contain fewer than 120,000 clones, over 75% of them singletons. Sequenced sample: PBMCs. The receptor set was obtained from a woman aged 55-70 years with lung cancer.

V and J are TRBV6-1 and TRBJ2-2; maybe TRBD2 (6 bases). Trimming shortened V by 7 bases and J by 5 bases, and 17 bases separated the two germline ends. There are 15 residues in the CDR3. CDR1 is MNHNS and CDR2 is SASEGT in the germline V gene. This CDR3 reads CASTSREERTGELFF. The CDR3 DNA reads as TGTGCCAGCACCTCCAGGGAGGAAAGGACCGGGGAGCTGTTTTTT.

This rearrangement joins TRBV27 to TRBJ2-7, with TRBD2 matching over 7 bases. The CDR3 is made up of 14 amino acids. V lost 5 bases, J lost 4 bases, and 8 bases stayed unmatched. CDR1 and CDR2 (germline): MNHEY, SMNVEV (reference sequence). CDR3 nucleotide sequence: TGTGCCAGCAGTCGGAGCGGGGATAATTACGAGCAGTACTTC. Translating gives CASSRSGDNYEQYF.

CDR3 nucleotides: TGTGCCAGCAGCTTAGGGGCCACGGGAAACACCATATATTTT. It encodes CASSLGATGNTIYF. The J gene is TRBJ1-3, the V gene TRBV7-2, with unresolved D. CDR1 SGHTA and CDR2 FQGNSA come from the germline V gene. The CDR3 contains 14 residues. Trimming removed 1 base from V and 4 bases from J, with 8 bases in between.

The chain links TRBV7-3 to TRBJ2-7, with no clear D. CDR3 length: 14 amino acids. CDR1 and CDR2 (germline): SGHTA, FQGTGA. V was trimmed by 0 bases and J by 5 bases, leaving 11 bases between them. In DNA, the CDR3 is TGTGCCAGCAGCTTAACGGTCAAGGGTGACGAGCAGTACTTC. It is translated as CASSLTVKGDEQYF.

The chain joins TRBV6-5 to TRBJ1-2; the D gene is possibly TRBD1 (5 bases). Looked up from germline, CDR1 is MNHEY and CDR2 is SVGAGI. The CDR3 sequence is 15 residues long. Trimming stripped 4 bases from V and 5 bases from J, with 17 bases between. In nucleotides, the CDR3 is TGTGCCAGCAGTTTGGGGGGAGTCCGTATTTATGGCTACACCTTC. This translates into CASSLGGVRIYGYTF.

J is TRBJ2-5 and V is TRBV19; the D gene is possibly TRBD2 (6 bases). V was trimmed by 1 base and J by 4 bases, leaving 13 bases between them. From germline, CDR1 is LNHDA and CDR2 SQIVND (reference sequence). The CDR3 contains 15 residues. CDR3 loop: CASSIGRGRGETQYF. CDR3 bases: TGTGCCAGTAGTATAGGCCGAGGGCGGGGAGAGACCCAGTACTTC.

This clone was seen a single time. Relative to the germline gene, one junction end is altered; a read error may explain this. The gene calls are TRBV19 and TRBJ1-4, with D tentatively TRBD1 (6 bases). Germline V gene data show CDR1 as LNHDA and CDR2 as SQIVND (reference sequence). CDR3 length equals 15 residues. Written as DNA, the CDR3 is TGTGCCAGTAGTCTAGAACAGGGCGTTAATGAAAAACTGTTTTTT. Its protein is CASSLEQGVNEKLFF.

The rearrangement links TRBV2 to TRBJ2-1; unclear D gene. This CDR3 has 11 residues. The V end was cut by 4 bases, the J end by 9 bases, with 7 bases between. Germline V gene lookup returns CDR1 SNHLY and CDR2 FYNNEI. Here the CDR3 reads CASSALVEQFF. The CDR3 coding sequence is TGTGCCAGCAGTGCGCTAGTTGAGCAGTTCTTC.

The V and J genes are TRBV18 and TRBJ2-7; D unresolved. The J call is uncertain, as TRBJ2-1 better fits the DNA end. Germline CDR1 reads KGHSH; CDR2 reads LQKENI. The CDR3 contains 13 residues. Here the CDR3 DNA reads TGTGCCAGCTCACCAATCAGACACAATGAGCAGTTCTTC. Residues: CASSPIRHNEQFF.

V and J are TRBV19 and TRBJ1-6; 7 positions agree with TRBD1. The CDR3 runs 17 residues. Germline trimming cut 2 bases from V and 6 bases from J; bases unmatched to any gene: 10. Germline V gene sequence: CDR1 LNHDA, CDR2 SQIVND (reference sequence). The CDR3 bases are TGTGCCAGTAGTATACCCCTCGGACAGGAAGGTAATTCACCCCTCCACTTT. Translating it yields CASSIPLGQEGNSPLHF.

The chain carries TRBV6-2 or TRBV6-3 and TRBJ2-5; 9 nucleotides line up with TRBD1. CDR1 is MNHEY and CDR2 is SVGEGT in the germline V gene. With V trimmed by 2 bases and J by 4 bases, 8 bases remained unmatched. The CDR3 runs to 16 residues. This chain's CDR3 is CASSYQATGGGETQYF. The CDR3, as DNA: TGTGCCAGCAGTTACCAAGCGACAGGGGGGGGAGAGACCCAGTACTTC.

This clone came up a few times. The sample has other DNA sequences that encode this CDR3 too. V and J are TRBV7-9 and TRBJ2-4; no definite D call. Trimming pared 5 bases from V and 0 bases from J, leaving 14 bases between. Germline V gene data show CDR1 as SEHNR and CDR2 as FQNEAQ (reference sequence). The CDR3 covers 16 residues. CDR3 in amino acids: CASSRSPLLAKNIQYF. The CDR3 nucleotides are TGTGCCAGCAGCCGGTCCCCGTTATTAGCCAAAAACATTCAGTACTTC.

The J gene is TRBJ1-2, the V gene TRBV5-1; D might be TRBD1 (5 bases). CDR3 size: 14 residues. The V gene's germline CDR1 is SGHRS and CDR2 YFSETQ. The germline V and J ends were trimmed by 0 bases and 4 bases, with 10 bases remaining between them. CDR3 amino acids: CASSLERDPYGYTF. CDR3 in DNA: TGCGCCAGCAGCTTGGAGCGGGACCCCTATGGCTACACCTTC. The entire variable domain, with the rest obtained from reference TRBV5-1 and TRBJ1-2, is as follows: KAGVTQTPRYLIKTRGQQVTLSCSPISGHRSVSWYQQTPGQGLQFLFEYFSETQRNKGNFPGRFSGRQFSNSRSEMNVSTLELGDSALYLCASSLERDPYGYTFGSGTRLTVV.

This chain links TRBV7-3 with TRBJ1-1; 7 bases are a match to TRBD1. V lost 4 bases and J lost 3; bases outside the gene matches: 2. The germline V gene has CDR1 SGHTA and CDR2 FQGTGA. This CDR3 region has 13 residues. The chain's CDR3 is CASSSQGDTEAFF. DNA of the CDR3: TGTGCCAGCAGCTCCCAGGGGGACACTGAAGCTTTCTTT.

The V call is TRBV11-3, the J call TRBJ1-1, with D unclear. CDR1 is SGHNT, CDR2 YENEEA, per germline. CDR3 length equals 12 residues. V was pared by 0 bases and J by 5 bases, with 4 bases between. The CDR3: CASSLEATEAFF. The CDR3 DNA follows: TGTGCCAGCAGCTTAGAGGCTACTGAAGCTTTCTTT.

This clone was seen a single time. The chain links TRBV19 to TRBJ1-1, with D perhaps matching TRBD1 (5 bases). V lost 5 bases, J lost 4 bases, and 14 bases lay in between. Germline V gene lookup returns CDR1 LNHDA and CDR2 SQIVND (reference sequence). This CDR3 is built from 14 residues. The CDR3 loop reads CASSLETESTEAFF. CDR3 DNA sequence: TGTGCCAGTAGTCTCGAGACAGAATCCACTGAAGCTTTCTTT.

This chain connects TRBV12-3 or TRBV12-4 to TRBJ2-7; the D is unclear. The CDR3 spans 13 residues. V was shortened by 1 base and J by 1 base, with 5 bases between the two germline ends. Here the CDR3 reads CASSLGDSYEQYF. The CDR3, as DNA: TGTGCCAGCAGTTTAGGGGATTCCTACGAGCAGTACTTC.

This clone has just one count. The chain recombines TRBV9 with TRBJ1-6; TRBD1 agrees at 11 bases. Looked up from germline, CDR1 is SGDLS and CDR2 is YYNGEE. J gave up 6 bases and V 4 bases, and 6 bases lay outside the gene matches. There are 16 residues in the CDR3. The CDR3 DNA sequence: TGTGCCAGCAGCCCACACGGGACAGGGGGTAATTCACCCCTCCACTTT. Residues: CASSPHGTGGNSPLHF. Together with reference TRBV9 and TRBJ1-6, the CDR3 gives the full variable domain: DSGVTQTPKHLITATGQRVTLRCSPRSGDLSVYWYQQSLDQGLQFLIQYYNGEERAKGNILERFSAQQFPDLHSELNLSSLELGDSALYFCASSPHGTGGNSPLHFGNGTRLTVT.

The chain carries TRBV10-3 and TRBJ1-3; tentative D call: TRBD1 (5 bases). The germline CDR1 and CDR2 sequences are ENHRY and SYGVKD. V shed 7 bases and J shed 4 bases, with 17 bases lying between them. The CDR3 has 15 amino acids. Written as DNA, the CDR3 is TGTGCCATCAAATTGGGGCAGGGAGGAGGAAACACCATATATTTT. It encodes CAIKLGQGGGNTIYF.

The chain links TRBV7-2 to TRBJ1-3, with D perhaps matching TRBD1 (6 bases). V gave up 5 bases and J gave up 0 bases, with 17 bases separating them. This CDR3 spans 17 amino acids. The germline V gene encodes CDR1 SGHTA and CDR2 FQGNSA. The CDR3 coding sequence is TGTGCCAGCAGCCAAGAACCGGGACATAGCTCTGGAAACACCATATATTTT. Protein sequence: CASSQEPGHSSGNTIYF.

This rearrangement joins TRBV5-6 to TRBJ1-3; 7 bases map to TRBD1. Trimming cost V 2 bases and J 3 bases; bases outside gene matches: 5. The CDR3 has 15 residues. CDR1 and CDR2 from the germline V gene are SGHDT and YYEEEE. The CDR3 nucleotides read TGTGCCAGCAGCTTAGGACAGGAGGGTGGAAACACCATATATTTT. Residues: CASSLGQEGGNTIYF. The whole variable domain, remainder taken from reference TRBV5-6 and TRBJ1-3, is DAGVTQSPTHLIKTRGQQVTLRCSPKSGHDTVSWYQQALGQGPQFIFQYYEEEERQRGNFPDRFSGHQFPNYSSELNVNALLLGDSALYLCASSLGQEGGNTIYFGEGSWLTVV.

The gene calls are TRBV9 and TRBJ1-2; no clear D gene. Germline-derived CDR1 and CDR2 are SGDLS and YYNGEE. The V and J ends lost 4 bases and 8 bases respectively, with 9 bases between them. The CDR3 is made up of 11 amino acids. The CDR3 here is CASSTSWGYTF. The CDR3 DNA reads TGTGCCAGCAGCACCTCCTGGGGCTACACCTTC.

The J gene is TRBJ2-7, the V gene TRBV12-3 or TRBV12-4; no reliable D call. This CDR3 is built from 12 residues. The germline V and J ends were trimmed by 1 base and 6 bases, with 7 bases remaining between them. The CDR3 nucleotides read TGTGCCAGCAGTTTAGGGCAAGGCGAGCAGTACTTC. Amino acids: CASSLGQGEQYF.

J is TRBJ1-1 and V is TRBV13; possible D gene TRBD1, 6 bases. The CDR3 has 16 residues. Trimming cost V 8 bases and J 0 bases, with 19 bases left between them. Germline loops: CDR1 PRHDT, CDR2 FYEKMQ (reference sequence). CDR3 amino acids: CASRPGTKNMNTEAFF. The DNA for the CDR3 is TGTGCCAGCCGACCCGGGACAAAAAATATGAACACTGAAGCTTTCTTT.

A few counts support this clone. The J gene is TRBJ2-3, the V gene TRBV5-8; 12 nucleotides align to TRBD2. This CDR3 comprises 16 residues. The germline gives CDR1 SGHTS, CDR2 YDEGEE. Unmatched junction bases numbered 5, after V lost 4 bases and J lost 2 bases. CDR3 residues: CASSRTSGTHTDTQYF. In DNA form, the CDR3 reads TGTGCCAGCAGCCGGACTAGCGGGACACACACAGATACGCAGTATTTT.

The J gene is TRBJ2-2, the V gene TRBV5-1; TRBD1 matches at 12 bases. Germline CDR1 reads SGHRS; CDR2 reads YFSETQ. V shed 3 bases, J shed 7 bases, and the junction held 4 bases outside the gene matches. This CDR3 has 15 amino acids. The DNA of the CDR3 is TGCGCCAGCAGCTCCGGGACAGGGGGCGTCGGGGAGCTGTTTTTT. Translated: CASSSGTGGVGELFF. Filled out from reference TRBV5-1 and TRBJ2-2, the complete variable domain reads KAGVTQTPRYLIKTRGQQVTLSCSPISGHRSVSWYQQTPGQGLQFLFEYFSETQRNKGNFPGRFSGRQFSNSRSEMNVSTLELGDSALYLCASSSGTGGVGELFFGEGSRLTVL.

This clone was observed a few times. This chain connects TRBV18 to TRBJ1-2; a possible D gene is TRBD1 (5 bases). The germline V gene encodes CDR1 KGHSH and CDR2 LQKENI. V was pared by 3 bases and J by 8 bases, with 10 bases between. The CDR3 length is 12 residues. The CDR3 DNA follows: TGTGCCAGCTCACCTGAGGGGCAGGGCTACACCTTC. It codes for CASSPEGQGYTF.

The V call is TRBV11-1, the J call TRBJ2-7; TRBD2 might be the D (5 bases). V was pared by 4 bases and J by 6 bases, with 16 bases between. Germline values: CDR1 SGHAT, CDR2 FQDESV (reference sequence). The CDR3 has 14 amino acids. CDR3 sequence reads: CASSSRLARGEQYF. The CDR3 bases are TGTGCCAGCAGCTCTCGACTGGCTCGGGGCGAGCAGTACTTC.

This chain joins TRBV3-1 (or the pseudogene TRBV3-2) and TRBJ2-5; a weak D match, TRBD2 (6 bases). Looked up from germline, CDR1 is LGHDT and CDR2 is YNNKEL (reference sequence). The CDR3 length is 17 residues. V lost 4 bases and J 1 base, leaving 19 bases between the germline ends. DNA for the CDR3: TGTGCCAGCAGCCTATCTTCAAAGCGGACTACCCAAGAGACCCAGTACTTC. Translation: CASSLSSKRTTQETQYF.

The chain combines TRBV11-3 with TRBJ2-5; D unresolved. The CDR3 is 14 amino acids. Trimming removed 1 base from V and 9 bases from J, with 15 bases in between. In germline, CDR1 is SGHNT, CDR2 YENEEA. The CDR3 is CASSLGHLQGPQYF. CDR3 bases: TGTGCCAGCAGCTTAGGACACCTCCAAGGGCCCCAGTACTTC.

The chain uses TRBV2 and TRBJ2-7; D may be TRBD2 (5 bases). V was clipped by 1 base and J by 4 bases, with 14 bases between them. This CDR3 has 15 residues. In germline, CDR1 is SNHLY, CDR2 FYNNEI. The CDR3 spells CASSEGWPRGYEQYF. The DNA of the CDR3 is TGTGCCAGCAGTGAAGGATGGCCGAGAGGGTACGAGCAGTACTTC.